This T cell receptor beta chain is drawn from a study of blood T cell repertoires in COVID-19. Germline lookup yields CDR1 MNHNY and CDR2 SVGAGI (reference sequence). The CDR3 is 16 amino acids. After removal of 5 bases from V and 4 bases from J, the junction contained 13 bases not matched to a gene. This clone was found a few times. The data were produced by immunoSEQ multiplex PCR, yet TCRdb's version contains in-frame clones alone and is incomplete. The sample lists approximately 150,000 clones; around 80% were seen once. Input material: PBMCs or T cells enriched from blood (not recorded which). This TCR came from a man aged 40-55 years with acute COVID-19. The chain couples TRBV6-6 to TRBJ1-1, with 7 nucleotides matching TRBD1. The CDR3 DNA reads as TGTGCCAGCAGTCGCCTGGGAACAGGGGCGAGCACTGAAGCTTTCTTT. Encoded protein: CASSRLGTGASTEAFF.